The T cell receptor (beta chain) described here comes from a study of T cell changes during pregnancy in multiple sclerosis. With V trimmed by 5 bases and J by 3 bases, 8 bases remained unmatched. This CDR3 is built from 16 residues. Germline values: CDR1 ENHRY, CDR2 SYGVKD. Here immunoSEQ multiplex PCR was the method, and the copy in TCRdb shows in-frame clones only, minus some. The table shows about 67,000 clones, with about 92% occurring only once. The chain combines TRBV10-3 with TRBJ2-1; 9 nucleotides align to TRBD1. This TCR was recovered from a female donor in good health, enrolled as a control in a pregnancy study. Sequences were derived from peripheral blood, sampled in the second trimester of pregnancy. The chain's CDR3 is CAISIWTGALYNEQFF. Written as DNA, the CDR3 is TGTGCCATCAGTATTTGGACAGGGGCCCTCTACAATGAGCAGTTCTTC.